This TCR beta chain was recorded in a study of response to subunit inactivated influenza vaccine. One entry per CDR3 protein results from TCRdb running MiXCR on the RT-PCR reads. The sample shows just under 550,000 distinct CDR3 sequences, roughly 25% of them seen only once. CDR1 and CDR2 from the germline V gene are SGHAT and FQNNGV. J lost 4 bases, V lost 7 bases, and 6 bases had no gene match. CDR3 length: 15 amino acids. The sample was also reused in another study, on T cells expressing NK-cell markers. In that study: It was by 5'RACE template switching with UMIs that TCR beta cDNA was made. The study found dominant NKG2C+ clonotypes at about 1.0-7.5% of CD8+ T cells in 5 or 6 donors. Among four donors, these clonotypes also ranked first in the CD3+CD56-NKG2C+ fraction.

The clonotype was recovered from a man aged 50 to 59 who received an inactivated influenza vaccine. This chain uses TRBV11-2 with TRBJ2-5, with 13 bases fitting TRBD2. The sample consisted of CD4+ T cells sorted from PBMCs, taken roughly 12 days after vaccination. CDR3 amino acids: CASNPGLAGRETQYF. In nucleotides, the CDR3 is TGTGCCAGCAACCCGGGACTAGCGGGGCGAGAGACCCAGTACTTC.